The sample holds many counts of the clone carrying this T cell receptor beta chain. Its matching antigen is unknown. TCRdb re-derived calls from the 5' RACE reads in MiXCR, one entry per CDR3 protein. The sample contains 450,000 or so distinct CDR3 sequences, roughly an eighth of which appear only once. CDR3 length equals 14 residues. Germline trimming cut 10 bases from V and 4 bases from J; bases unmatched to any gene: 9. Germline values: CDR1 ENHRY, CDR2 SYGVKD. The data were obtained in a study of identical twins. Findings of the study overall: It was possible that invariant MAIT and iNKT cells partly confounded the zero-insertion analyses.

In addition, the sample was reused for a study of yellow fever vaccine responses in identical twins.

The genes are TRBV10-3 and TRBJ1-1; 10 bases agree with TRBD1. Sequencing used CD4+ T cells sorted from blood. The receptor's source is a woman aged 18-29 years in good health. CDR3: CATQTGGSSTEAFF. CDR3 nucleotides: TGTGCCACCCAGACAGGGGGCTCCAGCACTGAAGCTTTCTTT.